A selection of T cell receptor beta chains follows, all from one sample in a study of blood T cell repertoires in COVID-19. TCRdb keeps only in-frame clones here, not all; method: immunoSEQ multiplex PCR. The profile shows some 340,000 clones, approximately 81% of them singletons. Sequenced: peripheral blood. All receptors come from a woman under 30 with acute or convalescent COVID-19. CDR3s include the opening cysteine and the closing phenylalanine or tryptophan. D genes are given only for firm matches. Rows may omit the clone size; those that give it use once, few, many or a size class.

d_gene,abundance,j_gene,v_gene,CDR3nt,CDR3aa
.,.,TRBJ2-1,TRBV2,TGTGCCAGCAGTGTATCGATGTCAGGCGAGCAGTTCTTC,CASSVSMSGEQFF
.,.,TRBJ2-5,TRBV9,TGTGCCAGCAGCGTATCGCCGGGGAGGCAAGAGACCCAGTACTTC,CASSVSPGRQETQYF
.,once,TRBJ1-2,TRBV4-1,TGCGCCAGCAGCCAAGTAGGCGGGAACTATGGCTACACCTTC,CASSQVGGNYGYTF
TRBD1,once,TRBJ1-1,TRBV4-1,TGCGCCAGCAGCCCGCCGGGACAGCACGAAGCTTTCTTT,CASSPPGQHEAFF
.,.,TRBJ1-5,TRBV28,TGTGCCAGCAGTTTTTGGTACAGTCCGAATCAGCCCCAGCATTTT,CASSFWYSPNQPQHF
TRBD2,.,TRBJ2-3,TRBV18,TGTGCCAGCTCACCCACCGCGACTAGCGGGGCGAGCACAGATACGCAGTATTTT,CASSPTATSGASTDTQYF
.,.,TRBJ1-2,TRBV5-1,TGCGCCAGCAGCTTGGAAACACCAAACTATGGCTACACCTTC,CASSLETPNYGYTF
TRBD1,few,TRBJ1-4,TRBV19,TGTGCCAGTAGCATGGACAGGCCCACTAATGAAAAACTGTTTTTT,CASSMDRPTNEKLFF
.,.,TRBJ2-7,TRBV4-1,TGCGCCAGCAGCCAATCCCCCGAAAGGACATGGGTCTACGAGCAGTACTTC,CASSQSPERTWVYEQYF
.,once,TRBJ2-1,TRBV13,TGTGCCAGCAGCTTAGAGAGGGTCGGAGGGCAGTTCTTC,CASSLERVGGQFF
TRBD1,.,TRBJ2-7,TRBV15,TGTGCCACCAGCAGAGAACTACAGGGGAATTACGAGCAGTACTTC,CATSRELQGNYEQYF
.,once,TRBJ1-3,TRBV2,TGTGCCAGCAGCTGGAGCGTTGGAAACACCATATATTTT,CASSWSVGNTIYF
TRBD1,.,TRBJ1-1,TRBV19,TGTGCCAGTAGTATACCGCGGACAGGGGACACTGAAGCTTTCTTT,CASSIPRTGDTEAFF
.,.,TRBJ1-6,TRBV11-3,TGTGCCAGCAGCTTATTCTCAGAAAATTCACCCCTCCACTTT,CASSLFSENSPLHF
.,.,TRBJ1-4,TRBV5-1,TGCGCCAGCAGCGGGGGCCGTTATGAAAAACTGTTTTTT,CASSGGRYEKLFF
TRBD1,.,TRBJ1-4,TRBV30,TGTGCCTGGAGCCGGGGACAGGGGTTCACTAATGAAAAACTGTTTTTT,CAWSRGQGFTNEKLFF
.,.,TRBJ1-6,TRBV12-5,TGTGCTAGTGGTTCCGAGACAGCGATGAATTCACCCCTCCACTTT,CASGSETAMNSPLHF
.,.,TRBJ1-5,TRBV9,TGTGTCAGCAGCGTAACTACGGGTAATCAGCCCCAGCATTTT,CVSSVTTGNQPQHF
TRBD1,few,TRBJ1-2,TRBV6-5,TGTGCCAGCAGGAGGGACAGGGAGTATGGCTACACCTTC,CASRRDREYGYTF
TRBD1,.,TRBJ1-2,TRBV6-1,TGTGCCAGCAGTGAATTATGGGACAGGGGGAACATTGGCTACACCTTC,CASSELWDRGNIGYTF
.,.,TRBJ1-1,TRBV3-1/TRBV3-2,TGTGCCAGCAGCCAAGATTTGGGCTCGAACACTGAAGCTTTCTTT,CASSQDLGSNTEAFF
.,.,TRBJ2-3,TRBV23-1,TGCGCCAGCAGTCAAGGGATGAAGGGGGAAAGTGCGAAACCCTCGGATACGCAGTATTTT,CASSQGMKGESAKPSDTQYF
TRBD1,few,TRBJ1-4,TRBV6-5,TGTGCCGGACACAGGGGGCGCTGGGAAAAACTGTTTTTT,CAGHRGRWEKLFF
TRBD1,once,TRBJ1-2,TRBV30,TGTGCCAGCATCATTTTCCCGGGACAGGGGAGAGGCTACACCTTC,CASIIFPGQGRGYTF
TRBD2,.,TRBJ2-5,TRBV11-2,TGTGCCAGCAGCTTAGATCTCCCCTACGGGAGGGCCCGGGAGGAGACCCAGTACTTC,CASSLDLPYGRAREETQYF
TRBD2,.,TRBJ2-1,TRBV4-1,TGCGCCAGCAGCCAAGTGGCTCTAGCGGCTAATGAGCAGTTCTTC,CASSQVALAANEQFF
TRBD1,.,TRBJ2-7,TRBV6-5,TGTGCCAGCAGCGCGCAACAGGGGCCTTACGAGCAGTACTTC,CASSAQQGPYEQYF
.,.,TRBJ1-1,TRBV4-2,TGTGCCAGCAGCCACCTACAGGGTGGGAACACTGAAGCTTTCTTT,CASSHLQGGNTEAFF
TRBD2,.,TRBJ2-7,TRBV28,TGTGCCAGCAGTTCGCAGCCGCCTAGCGGGCTATACGAGCAGTACTTC,CASSSQPPSGLYEQYF
.,.,TRBJ2-3,TRBV28,TGTGCCAGCAGTTTTATGAGGGCTGAACCTAGCACAGATACGCAGTATTTT,CASSFMRAEPSTDTQYF
.,.,TRBJ2-5,TRBV9,TGTGCCAGCAGCCCTGGACTAACTAAAGAGACCCAGTACTTC,CASSPGLTKETQYF
.,.,TRBJ1-1,TRBV6-5,TGTGCCAGCAGTTATAGGGGTAGGTGGGCGTCGGAAGCTTTCTTT,CASSYRGRWASEAFF
TRBD1,few,TRBJ1-6,TRBV9,TGTGCCAGCAGCGTAGCGGACAGGGAGGTATCACCCCTCCACTTT,CASSVADREVSPLHF
.,once,TRBJ1-1,TRBV2,TGTGCCAGCAGTGTACGGACTGAAGCTTTCTTT,CASSVRTEAFF
.,few,TRBJ1-1,TRBV7-3,TGTGCCAGCGGCGTGACAGCGAACACTGAAGCTTTCTTT,CASGVTANTEAFF
TRBD2,once,TRBJ2-5,TRBV5-1,TGCGCCAGCAGCTTGGTGCGGGAGGGAGAGACCCAGTACTTC,CASSLVREGETQYF
TRBD2,.,TRBJ2-1,TRBV5-1,TGCGCCAGCAGCTTGGGGCTAGCGGGGGTGGATGAGCAGTTCTTC,CASSLGLAGVDEQFF
TRBD1,.,TRBJ1-1,TRBV29-1,TGCAGCGTATCGCGGACAGGGGATAGGACTGAAGCTTTCTTT,CSVSRTGDRTEAFF
TRBD1,.,TRBJ1-6,TRBV7-9,TGTGCCAGCAGCTTTAACCGACTGCCAGGGGGCAACTCACCCCTCCACTTT,CASSFNRLPGGNSPLHF
TRBD1,.,TRBJ1-2,TRBV10-3,TGTGCCATCAGTGAAGACAGGGGAGCCGAAAGTCTCTATGGCTACACCTTC,CAISEDRGAESLYGYTF
TRBD2,.,TRBJ2-7,TRBV19,TGTGCCAGTAGTGACCGGGAGGTCTACGAGCAGTACTTC,CASSDREVYEQYF
TRBD1,.,TRBJ2-2,TRBV5-4,TGTGCCAGCAGCCCTACCCGACAGGGGCGAGGCACCGGGGAGCTGTTTTTT,CASSPTRQGRGTGELFF